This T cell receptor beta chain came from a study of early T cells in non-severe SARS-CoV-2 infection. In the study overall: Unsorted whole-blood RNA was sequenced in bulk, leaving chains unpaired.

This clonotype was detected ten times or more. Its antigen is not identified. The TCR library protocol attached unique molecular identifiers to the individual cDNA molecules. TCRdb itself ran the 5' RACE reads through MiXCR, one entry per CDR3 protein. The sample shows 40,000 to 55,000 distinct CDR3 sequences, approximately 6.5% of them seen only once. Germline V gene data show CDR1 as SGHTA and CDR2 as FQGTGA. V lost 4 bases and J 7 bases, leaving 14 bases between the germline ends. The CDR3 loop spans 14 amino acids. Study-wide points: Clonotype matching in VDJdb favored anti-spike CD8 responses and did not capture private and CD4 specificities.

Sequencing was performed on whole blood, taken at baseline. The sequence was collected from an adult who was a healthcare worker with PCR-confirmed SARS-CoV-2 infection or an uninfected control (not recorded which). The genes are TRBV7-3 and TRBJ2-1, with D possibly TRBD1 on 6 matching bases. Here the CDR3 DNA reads TGTGCCAGCAGCTCCTATCAGGGGTCGAATGAGCAGTTCTTC. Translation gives CASSSYQGSNEQFF. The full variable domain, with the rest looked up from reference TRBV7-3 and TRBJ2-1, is GAGVSQTPSNKVTEKGKYVELRCDPISGHTALYWYRQSLGQGPEFLIYFQGTGAADDSGLPNDRFFAVRPEGSVSTLKIQRTERGDSAVYLCASSSYQGSNEQFFGPGTRLTVL.